This TCR beta chain was profiled in a study of T cell repertoires in cytomegalovirus infection. TCRdb re-derived calls from the reads in MiXCR, one entry per CDR3 protein. The table records hundreds of thousands of distinct CDR3 sequences, roughly 15% of them present only once. In germline, CDR1 is DFQATT, CDR2 SNEGSKA (reference sequence). The CDR3 runs 15 residues. V was cut by 0 bases and J by 4 bases, with 10 bases left in between. The V and J genes are TRBV20-1 and TRBJ1-6; D gene unclear. The sample consisted of PBMCs. The TCR originated in a human donor in good health (CMV status not recorded). Some clones in this sample may be carry-over from other donors' samples. CDR3 protein: CSAREYGPYNSPLHF. Here the CDR3 DNA reads TGCAGTGCTAGAGAGTACGGACCGTATAATTCACCCCTCCACTTT.